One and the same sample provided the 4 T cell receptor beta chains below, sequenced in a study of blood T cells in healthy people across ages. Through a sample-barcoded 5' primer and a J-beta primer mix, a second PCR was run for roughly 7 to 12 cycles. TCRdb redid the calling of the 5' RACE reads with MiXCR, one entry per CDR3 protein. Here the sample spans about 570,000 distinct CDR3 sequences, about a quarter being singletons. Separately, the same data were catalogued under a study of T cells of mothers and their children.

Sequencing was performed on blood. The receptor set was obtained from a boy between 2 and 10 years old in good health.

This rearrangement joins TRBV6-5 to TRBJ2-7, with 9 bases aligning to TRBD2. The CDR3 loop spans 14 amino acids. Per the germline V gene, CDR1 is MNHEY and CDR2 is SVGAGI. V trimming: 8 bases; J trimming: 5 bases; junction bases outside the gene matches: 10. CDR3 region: CASQSSGRKNEQYF. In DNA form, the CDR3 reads TGTGCCAGCCAATCGAGCGGGAGGAAGAACGAGCAGTACTTC.

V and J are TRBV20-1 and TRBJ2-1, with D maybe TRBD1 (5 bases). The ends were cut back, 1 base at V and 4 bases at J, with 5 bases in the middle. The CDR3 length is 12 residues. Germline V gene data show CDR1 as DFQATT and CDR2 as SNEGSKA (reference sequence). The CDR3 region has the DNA TGCAGTGCTAGAGCAGGGTACAATGAGCAGTTCTTC. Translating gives CSARAGYNEQFF.

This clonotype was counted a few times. The CDR3 loop is CASSREGRETQYF. In nucleotides, the CDR3 is TGTGCCAGCAGCCGGGAGGGAAGGGAGACCCAGTACTTC. This chain joins TRBV3-1 and TRBJ2-5, with 7 nucleotides matching TRBD2. The CDR3 has 13 residues. CDR1 is LGHDT and CDR2 is YNNKEL in the germline V gene (reference sequence). J was trimmed by 5 bases and V by 4 bases; bases with no gene match: 4.

CDR3: CASSPPWGTGELFF. In DNA form, the CDR3 reads TGTGCCAGCTCACCACCATGGGGTACCGGGGAGCTGTTTTTT. V usage is TRBV18 and J usage is TRBJ2-2, with D hard to call. CDR1 and CDR2 (germline): KGHSH, LQKENI. Between the trimmed V and J ends, which lost 0 bases and 5 bases, there was a span of 7 bases. The CDR3 covers 14 residues.